This entry is about one T cell receptor (beta chain). Its antigen is not known. This sample is part of a study of CD8+ T cells in alopecia areata. Researchers gathered lesional scalp punch biopsies and peripheral blood from patients with alopecia areata. Whole-study findings and limits: Scalp data also include sequences from resident alphabeta T cells of normal skin.

Extracted RNA was reverse transcribed into cDNA, the sequencing template. Clones were read by immunoSEQ multiplex PCR, and TCRdb kept only the in-frame ones, dropping some. The sample lists 110,000 to 150,000 clones; roughly 50% were seen once. The starting material was CD4+ T cells sorted from blood, obtained at week 0. This receptor was taken from a human donor with alopecia areata.

As DNA, the CDR3 is TGTGCCAGCAGCTTTGAGAGAGATCAGCCCCAGCATTTT. Amino acids: CASSFERDQPQHF. V and J are TRBV7-9 and TRBJ1-5, with D uncertain. Trimming left V 3 bases short and J 5 bases short, with 8 bases between. The CDR3 is 13 amino acids. CDR1 SEHNR and CDR2 FQNEAQ come from the germline V gene (reference sequence).